This passage covers 30 T cell receptor beta chains from one sample sequenced in a study of cytomegalovirus exposure and HLA in healthy donors. Sequencing used immunoSEQ multiplex PCR; TCRdb keeps in-frame clones, though not all of them. The sample includes about 130,000 clones, 70% to 85% of them seen just once. The sequenced sample was PBMCs. The receptors originated from a man under 40 in good health and CMV-seropositive.

This chain joins TRBV7-6 and TRBJ2-1; TRBD2 matches at 11 bases. Germline V CDR1 and CDR2: SGHVS, FNYEAQ. This CDR3 is built from 20 residues. V shed 4 bases, J shed 6 bases, and the junction held 20 bases outside the gene matches. This chain's CDR3 is CASSSTLAGGRSVRINEQFF. In DNA form, the CDR3 reads TGTGCCAGCAGCTCAACCTTAGCGGGGGGGCGATCGGTTAGGATCAATGAGCAGTTCTTC.

The chain joins TRBV19 to TRBJ2-2; D perhaps matches TRBD1 (6 bases). Trimming stripped 9 bases from V and 7 bases from J, with 15 bases between. The CDR3 totals 13 residues. Looked up from germline, CDR1 is LNHDA and CDR2 is SQIVND (reference sequence). DNA of the CDR3: TGTGCCAGCAAACTAGGACAGTACGGGGAGCTGTTTTTT. This translates into CASKLGQYGELFF.

The chain carries TRBV2 and TRBJ1-4; TRBD1 is a possible D gene (6 bases). V was trimmed by 4 bases and J by 5 bases, leaving 11 bases between them. This CDR3 is built from 14 residues. Germline assignment: CDR1 SNHLY and CDR2 FYNNEI. The CDR3 spells CASSGQGKNEKLFF. In DNA, the CDR3 is TGTGCCAGCAGTGGCCAGGGGAAGAATGAAAAACTGTTTTTT.

The V call is TRBV7-2, the J call TRBJ1-2; no clear D. Germline V gives CDR1 SGHTA, CDR2 FQGNSA. The CDR3 is 14 amino acids. V lost 5 bases, J lost 4 bases, and 14 bases lay in between. The CDR3 protein is CASSLSSGSYGYTF. In DNA form, the CDR3 reads TGTGCCAGCAGCCTAAGTTCTGGTTCCTATGGCTACACCTTC. The variable domain in full, completed from reference TRBV7-2 and TRBJ1-2, reads GAGVSQSPSNKVTEKGKDVELRCDPISGHTALYWYRQSLGQGLEFLIYFQGNSAPDKSGLPSDRFSAERTGGSVSTLTIQRTQQEDSAVYLCASSLSSGSYGYTFGSGTRLTVV.

V and J are TRBV27 and TRBJ2-2; D possibly corresponds to TRBD1 (7 bases). The V end lost 3 bases, the J end lost 4 bases, and 12 bases lay between the germline ends. This CDR3 comprises 15 residues. Germline CDR1 MNHEY, CDR2 SMNVEV (reference sequence). CDR3 protein: CASSLRQGGTGELFF. CDR3 in DNA: TGTGCCAGCAGTTTGCGGCAGGGGGGCACCGGGGAGCTGTTTTTT.

The gene calls are TRBV27 and TRBJ1-4; D may be TRBD1 (5 bases). Looked up from germline, CDR1 is MNHEY and CDR2 is SMNVEV (reference sequence). The V end lost 1 base, the J end lost 7 bases, and 13 bases lay between the germline ends. This CDR3 region has 15 residues. Here the CDR3 reads CASSLYGQGSEKLFF. The DNA of the CDR3 is TGTGCCAGCAGTTTATACGGGCAGGGTAGTGAAAAACTGTTTTTT.

V is TRBV2 and J is TRBJ2-7; TRBD1 agrees at 8 bases. V gave up 6 bases and J gave up 5 bases; unmatched junction bases: 9. There are 14 residues in the CDR3. The V gene's germline CDR1 is SNHLY and CDR2 FYNNEI. The CDR3 region is CASRRQGSMDEQYF. The CDR3 DNA reads TGTGCCAGCAGAAGACAGGGGTCGATGGACGAGCAGTACTTC. The whole variable domain, remainder taken from reference TRBV2 and TRBJ2-7, is EPEVTQTPSHQVTQMGQEVILRCVPISNHLYFYWYRQILGQKVEFLVSFYNNEISEKSEIFDDQFSVERPDGSNFTLKIRSTKLEDSAMYFCASRRQGSMDEQYFGPGTRLTVT.

This sequence joins TRBV7-9 and TRBJ2-3; D might be TRBD2 (5 bases). The CDR3 sequence is 16 residues long. Germline CDR1 is SEHNR and CDR2 is FQNEAQ (reference sequence). Trimming left V 2 bases short and J 0 bases short, with 12 bases between. The CDR3 DNA sequence: TGTGCCAGCAGCTTACTCCGGCGGACTAGCACAGATACGCAGTATTTT. Translating it yields CASSLLRRTSTDTQYF.

The rearrangement uses TRBV7-2 and TRBJ1-6; 7 nucleotides agree with TRBD1. The germline V gene encodes CDR1 SGHTA and CDR2 FQGNSA. The CDR3 loop spans 15 amino acids. Trimming at V came to 5 bases and at J to 10 bases, leaving 11 bases not matched to a gene. DNA for the CDR3: TGTGCCAGCAGCCCCCGACAGGGTGGGAGATCACCCCTCCACTTT. Translating gives CASSPRQGGRSPLHF. The full variable domain, in which reference TRBV7-2 and TRBJ1-6 provide the parts outside the CDR3, is GAGVSQSPSNKVTEKGKDVELRCDPISGHTALYWYRQSLGQGLEFLIYFQGNSAPDKSGLPSDRFSAERTGGSVSTLTIQRTQQEDSAVYLCASSPRQGGRSPLHFGNGTRLTVT.

The genes are TRBV7-9 and TRBJ1-2; 7 bases map to TRBD1. This CDR3 contains 12 residues. J gave up 7 bases and V 4 bases, and 3 bases lay outside the gene matches. Germline CDR1 reads SEHNR; CDR2 reads FQNEAQ (reference sequence). CDR3 region: CASSSQGGGYTF. The DNA for the CDR3 is TGTGCCAGCAGCTCCCAGGGGGGTGGCTACACCTTC.

The chain is built from TRBV15 and TRBJ2-5; 9 nucleotides align to TRBD2. Germline CDR1 LNHNV, CDR2 YYDKDF (reference sequence). CDR3 length: 14 amino acids. With V trimmed by 9 bases and J by 0 bases, 5 bases remained unmatched. The CDR3 is CATRLAEYQETQYF. In DNA form, the CDR3 reads TGTGCCACGAGACTAGCGGAATACCAAGAGACCCAGTACTTC.

The rearrangement uses TRBV5-1 and TRBJ1-5; perhaps TRBD1 as D (5 bases). Germline V CDR1 and CDR2: SGHRS, YFSETQ. The CDR3 consists of 13 residues. The V end was cut by 4 bases, the J end by 7 bases, with 12 bases between. In DNA, the CDR3 is TGCGCCAGCAGCATGACAGTTGGGCAGCCCCAGCATTTT. Its translation is CASSMTVGQPQHF.

V is TRBV5-1 and J is TRBJ1-2; D gene unclear. The germline V and J ends were trimmed by 1 base and 3 bases, with 13 bases remaining between them. Germline CDR1 and CDR2: SGHRS and YFSETQ. This CDR3 is built from 15 residues. The CDR3 loop is CASSLLVGIDYGYTF. The CDR3 DNA follows: TGCGCCAGCAGCTTGTTAGTGGGCATCGACTATGGCTACACCTTC.

The V gene is TRBV7-2, the J gene TRBJ2-2, with D possibly being TRBD1 (5 bases). The CDR3 extends over 16 amino acids. V lost 0 bases and J 2 bases, leaving 10 bases between the germline ends. The germline V gene encodes CDR1 SGHTA and CDR2 FQGNSA. CDR3 sequence (DNA): TGTGCCAGCAGCTTAGCGGGGCTAGGAAACACCGGGGAGCTGTTTTTT. Protein: CASSLAGLGNTGELFF.

The J gene is TRBJ2-1, the V gene TRBV5-6; tentative D call: TRBD2 (5 bases). The germline V gene has CDR1 SGHDT and CDR2 YYEEEE. Trimming left V 0 bases short and J 12 bases short, with 16 bases between. The CDR3 has 14 residues. This CDR3 is CASSLGLREEWQFF. CDR3 DNA sequence: TGTGCCAGCAGCTTGGGACTACGAGAGGAATGGCAGTTCTTC. Full variable domain (missing parts from reference TRBV5-6 and TRBJ2-1): DAGVTQSPTHLIKTRGQQVTLRCSPKSGHDTVSWYQQALGQGPQFIFQYYEEEERQRGNFPDRFSGHQFPNYSSELNVNALLLGDSALYLCASSLGLREEWQFFGPGTRLTVL.

This clone showed up just once. The V gene is TRBV5-6, the J gene TRBJ2-3; 13 bases are shared with TRBD2. V gave up 1 base and J gave up 6 bases; unmatched junction bases: 5. CDR3 length: 16 residues. Germline assignment: CDR1 SGHDT and CDR2 YYEEEE. The chain's CDR3 is CASSLTSGGGMDTQYF. CDR3 DNA sequence: TGTGCCAGCAGCTTGACTAGCGGGGGGGGAATGGATACGCAGTATTTT.

The chain links TRBV5-4 to TRBJ1-2; 7 positions agree with TRBD1. Germline V lookup: CDR1 SGHNT, CDR2 YYREEE (reference sequence). V shed 4 bases and J 5 bases; nucleotides not matched to a gene: 11. The CDR3 sequence is 15 residues long. The CDR3 nucleotides are TGTGCCAGCAGCCAACTAGGGACAGCTTTGTATGGCTACACCTTC. Its translation: CASSQLGTALYGYTF.

The V gene is TRBV7-6, the J gene TRBJ2-3; a weak D match, TRBD2 (5 bases). Trimming pared 3 bases from V and 0 bases from J, leaving 7 bases between. The germline V gene encodes CDR1 SGHVS and CDR2 FNYEAQ. The CDR3 length is 14 residues. Written as DNA, the CDR3 is TGTGCCAGCAGCTTTCTAGCAAGCACAGATACGCAGTATTTT. Protein product: CASSFLASTDTQYF.

This clone appeared once. This chain uses TRBV6-1 with TRBJ2-7, with D possibly TRBD1 on 6 matching bases. The CDR3 totals 14 residues. V lost 4 bases to trimming and J lost 4 bases, with 14 bases between them. CDR1 is MNHNS and CDR2 is SASEGT in the germline V gene. CDR3 residues: CASSAGGREYEQYF. The CDR3 DNA reads TGTGCCAGCAGTGCTGGGGGCAGGGAATACGAGCAGTACTTC.

The rearrangement uses TRBV6-5 and TRBJ1-4; no firm D call. Per germline, CDR1 MNHEY and CDR2 SVGAGI. Trimming took 2 bases from V and 10 from J, leaving 8 bases between them. CDR3 size: 12 residues. DNA for the CDR3: TGTGCCAGCAGTTACCGGGTGGGAAAACTGTTTTTT. Translation: CASSYRVGKLFF.

The rearrangement uses TRBV2 and TRBJ2-7; no clear D. From germline, CDR1 is SNHLY and CDR2 FYNNEI. V lost 8 bases and J lost 5, with 7 bases in between. CDR3 length: 10 amino acids. The CDR3 sequence is CASENHEQYF. CDR3 nucleotide sequence: TGTGCCAGCGAGAATCACGAGCAGTACTTC.

The chain uses TRBV4-2 and TRBJ2-7, with a weak D call TRBD2 (7 bases). In germline, CDR1 is LGHNA, CDR2 YNFKEQ. V lost 0 bases and J 4 bases, leaving 19 bases between the germline ends. This CDR3 comprises 17 residues. The CDR3, as DNA: TGTGCCAGCAGCCAAGATCCAGACTACGCGGGGGCTTACGAGCAGTACTTC. Protein sequence: CASSQDPDYAGAYEQYF.

J is TRBJ1-2 and V is TRBV30; D perhaps matches TRBD1 (6 bases). The ends were cut back, 6 bases at V and 4 bases at J, with 18 bases in the middle. The CDR3 sequence is 14 residues long. Per germline, CDR1 GTSNPN and CDR2 SVGIG (reference sequence). Here the CDR3 reads CACHTGFGLYGYTF. CDR3 DNA sequence: TGTGCCTGTCACACAGGGTTCGGACTCTATGGCTACACCTTC.

The rearrangement joins TRBV9 to TRBJ2-1; 7 bases agree with TRBD2. CDR3 length: 16 amino acids. The trim removed 4 bases at V and 1 base at J, leaving 8 bases unmatched. Germline assignment: CDR1 SGDLS and CDR2 YYNGEE. The CDR3 is CASSPTSDPSYNEQFF. CDR3 DNA: TGTGCCAGCAGCCCAACTAGCGACCCATCCTACAATGAGCAGTTCTTC.

The chain recombines TRBV5-6 with TRBJ1-1; no firm D call. The CDR3 covers 14 residues. V lost 0 bases and J 10 bases, leaving 16 bases between the germline ends. Germline CDR1 SGHDT, CDR2 YYEEEE. Here the CDR3 DNA reads TGTGCCAGCAGCTTGGGAGGACCGGAGGTCGGAGCTTTCTTT. Amino acid sequence: CASSLGGPEVGAFF.

The V call is TRBV4-1, the J call TRBJ2-5; 11 bases line up with TRBD2. This CDR3 contains 18 residues. Per the germline V gene, CDR1 is MGHRA and CDR2 is YSYEKL. V was clipped by 4 bases and J by 4 bases; unmatched bases: 14. This chain's CDR3 is CASSLQPPLAGDGETQYF. As DNA, the CDR3 is TGCGCCAGCAGCCTACAACCTCCACTAGCGGGGGACGGAGAGACCCAGTACTTC.

The J gene is TRBJ2-1, the V gene TRBV5-1; 12 bases agree with TRBD2. From germline, CDR1 is SGHRS and CDR2 YFSETQ. The CDR3 sequence is 16 residues long. V was pared by 4 bases and J by 10 bases, with 12 bases of the junction left unmatched. The CDR3 nucleotides read TGCGCCAGCAGCGAGGCCACGTCTGGACTAGCGGGAGAGCAGTTCTTC. It codes for CASSEATSGLAGEQFF.

The table lists this clone with a count of one. The gene calls are TRBV7-2 and TRBJ2-3; TRBD2 might be the D (6 bases). Between the trimmed V and J ends, which lost 1 base and 6 bases, there was a span of 17 bases. This CDR3 contains 16 residues. Per germline, CDR1 SGHTA and CDR2 FQGNSA. DNA of the CDR3: TGTGCCAGCAGCTTAGTGGGTGCGGGGCCTGGGGATACGCAGTATTTT. It translates to CASSLVGAGPGDTQYF.

The chain links TRBV5-1 to TRBJ1-2; 10 bases agree with TRBD1. The CDR3 loop spans 14 amino acids. V lost 5 bases, J lost 4 bases, and 5 bases stayed unmatched. Per germline, CDR1 SGHRS and CDR2 YFSETQ. This CDR3 reads CASRTGTGVYGYTF. The CDR3 bases are TGCGCCAGCAGAACCGGGACAGGGGTCTATGGCTACACCTTC.

This clone was counted once. The chain carries TRBV15 and TRBJ1-1; the match to TRBD1 covers 8 bases. V dropped 3 bases and J dropped 6; count of bases not matched to a gene: 6. CDR3 length equals 14 residues. Per germline, CDR1 LNHNV and CDR2 YYDKDF (reference sequence). The CDR3 spells CATSRDRAFPEAFF. In nucleotides, the CDR3 is TGTGCCACCAGCAGGGACAGGGCGTTCCCTGAAGCTTTCTTT.